This T cell receptor (beta chain) was captured by sequencing in a study of blood T cell repertoires in COVID-19 (dated by TCRdb to the early 2020s). As for the study more broadly: The collaborator samples originated in the United States, Italy and Spain and spanned the acute and convalescent phases of COVID-19. The prospective study material was composed of cDNA or gDNA derived from T cells, B-cell-depleted T cells, or PBMCs. Deeply sampled blood TCRbeta repertoires from subjects exposed to, actively infected with, or recovered from COVID-19 were included in the dataset. The repertoires were released in a freely available public database meant as a resource for research on the immune response to SARS-CoV-2. Samples came from the ongoing ImmuneRACE study (first 160 participants) plus 1,254 subjects from 6 global collaborators. A de-identified subject ID, COVID-19 status, age in years and sex were almost always included in the sample metadata. Where HLA class I and class II types were available, the types were taken from metadata supplied by the sample provider, not from assay-based typing.

Via the germline V gene, CDR1 is MDHEN and CDR2 SYDVKM. V and J are trimmed by 6 bases and 9 bases, and the gene matches miss 13 bases of the junction. The CDR3 starts with the cysteine, ends with the phenylalanine, and has 15 residues. CDR3 DNA is the only sequence kept; it has 45 bases, read in frame from the first base. Whole blood was collected in K2EDTA tubes by collaborating institutions according to the institutions' own protocols. For TCRbeta analysis, collaborator samples were shipped as frozen whole blood, as isolated PBMCs, or as DNA extracted from either sample type. To note about this clone: Its antigen is unknown. No qualities accompany the bases; no much larger clone lies one base away.

General conclusions and limits of the study: The quantity of clinical and demographic metadata differed by source and by participant and was supplied without curation.

TCRbeta CDR3 regions were amplified from genomic DNA by means of the immunoSEQ Assay, a bias-controlled multiplex PCR. The original methods were these. The number of nucleated cells in each sample was estimated by amplification of reference gene primers within the assay. To quantify the absolute abundance of each unique TCRbeta CDR3 rearrangement, sequence reads were collapsed and filtered. Productive Simpson clonality was computed per sample as the square root of Simpson's diversity index over productive rearrangements. Entries here come from immuneACCESS through TCRdb and include only in-frame sequences with V and J called. Some clones fail to appear in such tables; in the studies checked, an unresolved V gene covers under half of the shortfall, and the cause of the remainder is unknown. V and J calls and clone size come straight from that table; D and trimming were deduced from the DNA. Recorded for this sample are approximately 100,000 clones; 85% to 90% of them occurred a single time. The top ten clones comprise 15% of the sample.

The origin of this receptor is a man in his forties or fifties with acute or convalescent COVID-19. The rearranged segments are TRBV28 and TRBJ2-1; 8 bases in the junction line up with TRBD2. Sequenced sample: peripheral blood. In nucleotide form, the sequence is TGTGCCAGCAGCACCGGGACTAGTGGTGTTGGTGAGCAGTTCTTC. This gives the protein CASSTGTSGVGEQFF.